This T cell receptor beta chain was recorded in a study of cytomegalovirus exposure and HLA in healthy donors listed by TCRdb under 2017. Background for the entire study: An earlier analysis of 550 to 700 of the donors reported approximately 270 Gb of sequence data and around 120 million unique TCR beta sequences from about 179 million T cells. An early release that covered some 630 HLA-typed donors contained approximately 290 gigabases of sequencing data and tens of millions of unique TCR sequences. The genetic ancestry cluster associated with self-reported Caucasian donors included 81% of the roughly 400 genotyped donors. The study aimed to test whether signatures of past pathogen exposure could be identified by cataloging public T cell receptors. The study profiled the T cell repertoires of 666 subjects by immunosequencing and related them to cytomegalovirus serostatus. In addition to the first cohort of 650 to 750 subjects, a separate validation cohort of 130 or so different subjects was used. To predict cytomegalovirus infection status, the study combined high-throughput TCR immunosequencing, statistical association of individual TCRs with disease status, and machine learning. To study patterns of TCR occurrence, a later analysis re-analyzed previously published TCR beta repertoires from 700 or so donors and added high-resolution HLA genotyping. Rather than drawing on any new phenotypic data, the later analysis identified candidate immune exposures from TCR beta sequences and the way those sequences occurred across donors. To decide whether each TCR beta V gene segment behaved as functional or pseudogenic, an earlier analysis of fewer than 750 of the donors relied on high-throughput TCR beta sequencing. Donor age, sex, ethnicity and CMV serostatus were compiled together with the repertoire data. Genome-wide SNP genotypes for about three fifths of the roughly 700 donors were used in a later genetic analysis, which treated that subset as a discovery cohort. All discovery cohort repertoires had been generated on a single sequencing platform. HLA typing included class I and class II loci at four-digit resolution. Typing coverage differed by locus: A, B, C, DRB1 and DQB1 were typed in roughly 620-640 donors, DQA1 in about 500, DPA1 in roughly 590, and DPB1 in about 450. Four or five DR-DQ haplotypes were handled as single units for association and clustering because linkage in the cohort was strong. Among about 370 genotyped donors of the cohort, an average of roughly 230,000 unique TCR beta nucleotide sequences was sequenced per donor, of which about 18% were non-productive. What the authors observed across the whole study: Most TCR sequences were observed very rarely across donors, whereas some public TCRs were present in many individuals. In a later analysis, the rate of TCR association differed among HLA loci, with DRB1 alleles having the most associated TCRs and HLA-C alleles having the fewest. The earlier analysis of approximately 560 of the donors excluded 15 to 20 rarely observed V segments, including chromosome 9 orphons, because counts were too low. Most CMV-associated TCR beta chains appeared to be HLA-restricted in a later analysis, and the HLA associations seemed to be driven largely by CMV exposure. In a later analysis, several top co-occurrence clusters were reported to appear linked to parvovirus B19, influenza, CMV and Epstein-Barr virus. Sequencing depth was assumed to be roughly uniform across donors in the presence/absence analyses, though that assumption may not hold. A further reported finding was that TCR beta sequences accurately predicted the HLA-A and HLA-B alleles for most subjects in the first cohort. A group of highly shared sequence variants was considered likely to be a technical artifact of the sequencing pipeline. Because HLA typing was missing for some donors at each locus, association tests included only the typed subset. In a later analysis, 15,000 to 20,000 TCR beta sequences were associated with specific HLA alleles at a false discovery rate of 0.05. When HLA alleles, especially DR and DQ, strongly co-occurred, attributing TCR associations to individual alleles was difficult. The study gave a list of 150 to 200 TCR beta chains associated with cytomegalovirus. Immune exposure information for the cohort was limited to CMV serostatus. In vitro tests confirmed that a few of the cytomegalovirus-associated TCR beta chains recognize cytomegalovirus antigens. A later analysis found that HLA-associated TCR beta chains were more clonally expanded and had lower generation probabilities than equally common non-associated chains. Correlated functional status among segregating V segments might reflect linkage disequilibrium, but an unknown experimental factor could not be ruled out. In a later genetic analysis, a missense DCLRE1C variant was associated with V-gene and J-gene trimming of TCR beta chains, and the association was replicated in an independent cohort. In a later genetic analysis, fewer N-insertions in productive TCRs were reported among donors in an Asian-associated ancestry cluster than the roughly 700-donor mean. Some IMGT-functional V segments, including TRBV6-2 and TRBV6-3, could not be distinguished by the 87-base-pair reads and were therefore excluded. In an earlier analysis of some 550 of the donors, most TCR beta V segments were observed in productive rearrangements about 87% or about 30% of the time, broadly matching IMGT annotations. Only TCR beta chains were sequenced in this cohort, and the absence of alpha or paired-chain data limited detectable features. The authors suggested that the approach could potentially be generalized to other disease states and immunological phenotypes. Cytomegalovirus status was reported to be diagnosed by the classifier with high specificity and sensitivity in both the original and validation cohorts.

The cohort comprised 666 healthy bone marrow donors. Cohort members were all nominally healthy when sampled, although unrecorded immune exposures were likely present. The donor tested CMV seronegative, placing the donor among the approximately 360 seronegative members of the cohort. Every donor gave a peripheral blood sample, and the peripheral blood mononuclear cells from that sample were used for TCR beta sequencing. The Qiagen DNeasy Blood Extraction Kit was used to extract genomic DNA from the blood cell samples. Trimming costs V 5 bases and J 6 bases, and their ends lie 11 bases apart. The CDR3 has 12 amino acids, counting the end cysteine and phenylalanine. CDR3 DNA only is kept here, 36 bases in frame from base 1. The germline V gene provides CDR1 MNHEY and CDR2 SVGAGI. The library was obtained by the immunoSEQ multiplex PCR assay. For the multiplex PCR, a mixture combining 60 forward primers for TCR Vbeta segments and 13 reverse primers for TCR Jbeta segments was used. The CDR3 region of rearranged TCR beta genes was amplified from genomic DNA with a multiplex PCR assay. The Illumina HiSeq System was used to sequence the amplified TCR beta libraries as 87-base-pair reads. The paper's processing steps were these. A later analysis tallied around 80 million unique TCR beta chains across the 666 repertoires, and about 10 million of those chains were shared by two or more donors. Raw reads were error-corrected and collapsed into unique sequences by a nearest-neighbor algorithm in which closely related sequences were merged to remove PCR and sequencing errors. V, D and J gene segments were assigned by aligning CDR3 sequences to IMGT reference sequences. Each retained sequence needed at least a six-nucleotide match to both a V gene segment and a J gene segment. A rearrangement was called productive if the CDR3 had no stop codons and remained in frame with V and J, and every other rearrangement was called non-productive. Following IMGT convention, CDR3 was defined as the stretch from the second conserved V-encoded cysteine up to the conserved J-encoded phenylalanine. Sequences without an unambiguous match to a single V gene segment were excluded from the earlier analysis of a few hundred of the donors. In an earlier analysis of 587 of the donors, V segments were called functional above 56.7% productive rearrangements and were called segregating when the between-donor standard deviation exceeded 5%. A statistical classification framework was developed to diagnose cytomegalovirus status using the catalog of TCR beta chain sequences. V and J gene assignment, in a later analysis, came from comparing TCR nucleotide sequences with IMGT/GENE-DB human TR gene sequences. A later analysis assigned CDR3 sequences and most-parsimonious VDJ recombination scenarios with the TCRdist pipeline. In a later analysis, each TCR beta chain was defined by its CDR3 amino acid sequence together with its V-gene family, and reads without a unique V-gene family were excluded. To address suspected cross-contamination and a sequencing artifact, a later analysis removed 592 highly shared, low-generation-probability nucleotide sequences. In a later analysis, a clonal expansion index for each public chain was calculated from normalized within-repertoire ranks of inferred template counts. Generation probabilities in a later analysis came from a VDJ recombination model fitted to out-of-frame rearrangements, and those results were checked against IGoR. Hypergeometric tests were used in a later analysis to score TCR-TCR, TCR-HLA and TCR-CMV co-occurrence, with a repertoire-size bias correction applied to the TCR pairs. In a later analysis, false discovery rates were estimated by permuting HLA or CMV assignments 20 times. A later analysis grouped co-occurring TCRs with DBSCAN, adding TCRdist sequence similarity when clustering within HLA-allele-positive subsets. Repertoires with fewer than 30,000 or more than 120,000 public chains, plus five repertoires with anomalous nucleotide sharing, were excluded from co-occurrence clustering. TCRdb carries this immuneACCESS record with in-frame sequences only. Its versions omit some clonotypes, under half of them owing to an unresolved V gene in the studies checked, with the rest unexplained. The V and J calls and clone size were taken over from that table, and D and trimming were inferred from the DNA. Here the sample has under 150,000 clones; roughly 88% occur a single time. The ten most abundant clones make up 1.7% of the sample.

As concerns this clone: Its antigen has not been determined. Per-base qualities were not stored, and no clone one base away is much larger.

Sequencing was done on a sample of PBMCs. The rearranged segments are TRBV6-5 and TRBJ2-7; no D segment can be confidently identified. This TCR was sampled from a boy younger than 18 in good health and CMV-seronegative. At the DNA level, the sequence is TGTGCCAGCAGTACCCCTGGGCGCGAGCAGTACTTC. Its translation is CASSTPGREQYF.